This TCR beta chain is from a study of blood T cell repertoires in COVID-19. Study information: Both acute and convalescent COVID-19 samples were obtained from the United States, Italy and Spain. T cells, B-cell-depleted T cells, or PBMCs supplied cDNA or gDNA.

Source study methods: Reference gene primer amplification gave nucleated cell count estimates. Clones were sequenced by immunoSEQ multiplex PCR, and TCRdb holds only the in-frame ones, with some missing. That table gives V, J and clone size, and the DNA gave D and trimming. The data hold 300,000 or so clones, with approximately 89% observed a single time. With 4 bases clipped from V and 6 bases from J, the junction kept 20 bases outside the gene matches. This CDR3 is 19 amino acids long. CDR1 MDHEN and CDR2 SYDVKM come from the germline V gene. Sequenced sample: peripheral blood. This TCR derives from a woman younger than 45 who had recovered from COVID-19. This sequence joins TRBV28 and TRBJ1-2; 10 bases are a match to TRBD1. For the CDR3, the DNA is TGTGCCAGCAGTTCGAACTTACCAACGGGGGACAGGGGAGTAGATGGCTACACCTTC. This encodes CASSSNLPTGDRGVDGYTF.